The 15 T cell receptor beta chains below were found in one sample sequenced in a study of beta chain features in type 1 diabetes. Of the isolated RNA, all was reverse transcribed, and so the sequenced material was expressed TCRB transcripts. Generated by immunoSEQ multiplex PCR, the TCRdb table keeps only in-frame clones and is missing some. Of about 140,000 clones in the sample, 9% to 10% are singletons; the top ten hold about 0.6%. The specimen sequenced was central memory CD4+ T cells from blood. The receptors come from a middle-aged woman in good health.

The chain is built from TRBV4-1 and TRBJ2-3; 12 bases fit TRBD2. The CDR3 covers 16 residues. Germline values: CDR1 MGHRA, CDR2 YSYEKL. The ends lost 1 base at V and 4 bases at J; junction bases unmatched: 3. The CDR3 spells CASSQALAGGPDTQYF. CDR3 in DNA: TGCGCCAGCAGCCAAGCTCTAGCGGGGGGGCCAGATACGCAGTATTTT.

This clone has a handful of counts. The rearrangement uses TRBV5-1 and TRBJ2-7, with D possibly being TRBD1 (6 bases). Germline values: CDR1 SGHRS, CDR2 YFSETQ. Trimming cost V 0 bases and J 6 bases, with 13 bases left between them. CDR3 length: 14 amino acids. The CDR3 reads CASSLGSGQPEQYF. In nucleotides, the CDR3 is TGCGCCAGCAGCTTGGGGAGTGGACAGCCCGAGCAGTACTTC.

The chain combines TRBV19 with TRBJ1-1, with TRBD1 matching 7 bases. Germline CDR1 and CDR2: LNHDA and SQIVND (reference sequence). This CDR3 contains 16 residues. Trimming removed 4 bases from V and 0 bases from J; junction bases left unmatched: 8. CDR3 residues: CASSNPGQLLNTEAFF. Here the CDR3 DNA reads TGTGCCAGTAGTAACCCGGGACAGCTCTTGAACACTGAAGCTTTCTTT.

This chain joins TRBV11-2 and TRBJ1-2; no firm D call. This CDR3 region has 15 residues. Per the germline V gene, CDR1 is SGHAT and CDR2 is FQNNGV. With 5 bases removed from V and 5 bases from J, the gap between germline ends came to 18 bases. CDR3 DNA sequence: TGTGCCAGCAGCCCAGAGGGCGGTGGGAGTTATGGCTACACCTTC. This codes for CASSPEGGGSYGYTF.

The sample holds a few counts of this clone. The CDR3 bases are TGCGCCAGCATGGAGGGGACCCACACAGATACGCAGTATTTT. Its protein product is CASMEGTHTDTQYF. The chain is built from TRBV5-1 and TRBJ2-3, with a tentative D call TRBD2 (6 bases). Trimming stripped 6 bases from V and 2 bases from J, with 13 bases between. In germline, CDR1 is SGHRS, CDR2 YFSETQ. This CDR3 is 14 amino acids long.

This clone was counted at least ten times. The chain joins TRBV19 to TRBJ2-3; no reliable D call. V was pared by 5 bases and J by 6 bases, with 9 bases between. The CDR3 totals 12 residues. The germline V gene has CDR1 LNHDA and CDR2 SQIVND (reference sequence). CDR3 sequence reads: CASSALQDTQYF. The CDR3 DNA is TGTGCCAGTAGTGCTCTGCAGGATACGCAGTATTTT.

The chain has TRBV7-8 and TRBJ1-2, with D possibly being TRBD1 (6 bases). Trimming removed 2 bases at V and 4 bases at J, with 8 bases between. The CDR3 covers 13 residues. Germline CDR1 is SGHVS and CDR2 is FQNEAQ. The CDR3 sequence: CASSLPQGYGYTF. As DNA, the CDR3 is TGTGCCAGCAGCTTACCACAGGGCTATGGCTACACCTTC.

The chain recombines TRBV18 with TRBJ1-5; D ambiguous. Trimming stripped 2 bases from V and 3 bases from J, with 11 bases between. Germline V lookup: CDR1 KGHSH, CDR2 LQKENI. CDR3 length: 15 residues. The CDR3 coding sequence is TGTGCCAGCTCACCATCCGGTAGTCCCAATCAGCCCCAGCATTTT. It specifies CASSPSGSPNQPQHF.

This clone came up many times. The genes are TRBV7-9 and TRBJ1-4, with 7 bases aligning to TRBD1. The CDR3 spans 16 residues. The J segment lost 8 bases and the V segment lost 1 base, leaving 10 bases of the junction unmatched. In germline, CDR1 is SEHNR, CDR2 FQNEAQ (reference sequence). The chain's CDR3 is CASSLGPGQLAEKLFF. Written as DNA, the CDR3 is TGTGCCAGCAGCTTAGGACCGGGACAGTTAGCCGAAAAACTGTTTTTT.

The rearrangement joins TRBV5-4 to TRBJ2-1; the D is unclear. This CDR3 spans 13 amino acids. Germline V CDR1 and CDR2: SGHNT, YYREEE (reference sequence). Deletions cut 1 base from V and 13 bases from J, with 15 bases between. The CDR3 DNA sequence: TGTGCCAGCAGCTTGTCTGGCCAGAGGAACCAGTTCTTC. Translated: CASSLSGQRNQFF.

The J gene is TRBJ2-4, the V gene TRBV5-6; a possible D gene is TRBD1 (6 bases). The CDR3 loop spans 17 amino acids. The germline CDR1 and CDR2 sequences are SGHDT and YYEEEE. The germline V and J ends were trimmed by 4 bases and 10 bases, with 27 bases remaining between them. The CDR3 DNA sequence: TGTGCCAGCAGCAATGCTGATCTAATATCCAGGGGCATAATTCAGTACTTC. Its translation: CASSNADLISRGIIQYF.

CDR3 bases: TGTGCTAGTGGATTTGACAGGGGGTCCGGGGCCAACGTCCTGACTTTC. This translates into CASGFDRGSGANVLTF. The rearrangement links TRBV12-5 to TRBJ2-6; 9 bases map to TRBD1. The CDR3 extends over 16 amino acids. Germline assignment: CDR1 LGHNT and CDR2 FRNRAP. V lost 6 bases and J lost 4; bases outside the gene matches: 7.

This chain links TRBV29-1 with TRBJ2-7, with 10 bases lining up with TRBD1. The CDR3 sequence is 13 residues long. Germline assignment: CDR1 SQVTM and CDR2 ANQGSEA. The ends lost 4 bases at V and 3 bases at J; junction bases unmatched: 3. This chain's CDR3 is CSVVGQGGYEQYF. The CDR3 nucleotides read TGCAGCGTTGTAGGACAGGGGGGCTACGAGCAGTACTTC.

This clone has only one observation. J is TRBJ1-5 and V is TRBV19; D ambiguous. CDR3 length equals 13 residues. V was pared by 4 bases and J by 5 bases, with 9 bases between. CDR1 LNHDA and CDR2 SQIVND come from the germline V gene (reference sequence). The chain's CDR3 is CASSTQAYQPQHF. In DNA form, the CDR3 reads TGTGCCAGTAGTACCCAGGCCTATCAGCCCCAGCATTTT.

This clone was found a few times. The genes are TRBV19 and TRBJ2-1; 9 bases are a match to TRBD1. The V and J ends lost 4 bases and 7 bases, in that order; junction bases with no gene match: 5. Per the germline V gene, CDR1 is LNHDA and CDR2 is SQIVND (reference sequence). CDR3 length: 14 amino acids. This CDR3 reads CASSTLGQGNEQFF. CDR3 sequence (DNA): TGTGCCAGTAGTACCCTGGGACAGGGAAATGAGCAGTTCTTC.